This entry lists 5 T cell receptor beta chains sequenced from one sample in a study of CD8 T cells in ankylosing spondylitis (dated by TCRdb to between 2016 and 2019). The library was obtained by 5' RACE. The reads were generated on an Illumina HiSeq 2500. TCRdb reanalyzed the raw reads on its own, using fastp at Q25 for trimming and MiXCR for clone calling, and kept in-frame beta chains. Each entry is one CDR3 protein sequence, shown with its most common DNA and genes. In this sample the table shows around 340,000 distinct CDR3 sequences, about 15% of which occur a single time. The ten largest clones capture 0.95% to 1.4% of the sample. What was sequenced was blood, either unsorted or a sorted T cell fraction (not recorded which). The origin of the receptors is a male donor with ankylosing spondylitis or in good health (not recorded which).

This rearrangement joins TRBV5-1 to TRBJ2-2; TRBD2 is a possible D gene (6 bases). The CDR3 is 15 residues long. Germline CDR1 reads SGHRS; CDR2 reads YFSETQ. V was shortened by 4 bases and J by 7 bases, with 17 bases between the two germline ends. The CDR3 is CASSPGSPLSGELFF. DNA for the CDR3: TGCGCCAGCAGCCCCGGGAGCCCATTGAGCGGGGAGCTGTTTTTT.

In its sample, this clonotype was seen a few times. This chain joins TRBV7-8 and TRBJ2-2; the D gene is possibly TRBD1 (6 bases). The length of the CDR3 is 14 residues. The V end was cut by 3 bases, the J end by 3 bases, with 8 bases between. Germline CDR1 SGHVS, CDR2 FQNEAQ. The chain's CDR3 is CASSFYRDTGELFF. In DNA, the CDR3 is TGTGCCAGCAGCTTTTACAGGGACACCGGGGAGCTGTTTTTT.

The V and J genes are TRBV5-6 and TRBJ1-6, with a weak D call TRBD1 (5 bases). With 2 bases removed from V and 3 bases from J, the gap between germline ends came to 12 bases. Germline V gene sequence: CDR1 SGHDT, CDR2 YYEEEE. CDR3 length: 16 amino acids. The CDR3 DNA follows: TGTGCCAGCAGCTTACCATCAGGGAGCTATAATTCACCCCTCCACTTT. It is translated as CASSLPSGSYNSPLHF.

The chain uses TRBV12-3 or TRBV12-4 and TRBJ2-3; a possible D gene is TRBD2 (6 bases). The CDR3 spans 13 residues. Trimming took 5 bases from V and 8 from J, leaving 14 bases between them. The CDR3 nucleotides are TGTGCCAGCAGTCTCCGGGGGTCAGGTACGCAGTATTTT. It codes for CASSLRGSGTQYF.

In this sample, this clonotype turned up many times. The V and J genes are TRBV7-9 and TRBJ2-5; weak D call: TRBD1 (7 bases). Germline V gives CDR1 SEHNR, CDR2 FQNEAQ (reference sequence). The CDR3 consists of 15 residues. V was pared by 6 bases and J by 0 bases, with 14 bases between. CDR3 DNA: TGTGCCAGCAGGGCGGGACAGAACTACCAAGAGACCCAGTACTTC. Its protein is CASRAGQNYQETQYF.